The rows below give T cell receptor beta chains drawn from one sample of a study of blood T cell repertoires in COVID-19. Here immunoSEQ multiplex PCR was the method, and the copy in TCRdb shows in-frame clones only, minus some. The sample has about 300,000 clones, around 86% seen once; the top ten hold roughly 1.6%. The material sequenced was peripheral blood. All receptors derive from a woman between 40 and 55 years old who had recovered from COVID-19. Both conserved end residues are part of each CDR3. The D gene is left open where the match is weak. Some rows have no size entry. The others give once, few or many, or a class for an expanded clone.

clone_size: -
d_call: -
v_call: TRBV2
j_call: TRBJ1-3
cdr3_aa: CASGGRASGNTIYF
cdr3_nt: TGTGCCAGTGGCGGCAGGGCCTCTGGAAACACCATATATTTT

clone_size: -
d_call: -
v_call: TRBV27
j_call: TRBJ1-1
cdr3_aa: CASRPWGANTEAFF
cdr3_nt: TGTGCCAGCAGGCCATGGGGCGCGAACACTGAGGCTTTCTTT

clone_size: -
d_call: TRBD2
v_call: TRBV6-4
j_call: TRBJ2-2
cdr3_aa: CASSGLAGNTGELFF
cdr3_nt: TGTGCCAGCAGTGGACTAGCGGGGAACACCGGGGAGCTGTTTTTT

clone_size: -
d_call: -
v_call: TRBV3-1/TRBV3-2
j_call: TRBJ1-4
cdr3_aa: CASSQDLTARRRF
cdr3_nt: TGTGCCAGCAGCCAAGATCTGACAGCGAGACGCCGTTTT

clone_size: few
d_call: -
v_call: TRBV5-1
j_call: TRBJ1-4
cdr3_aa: CASSLDIPGINEKLFF
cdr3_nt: TGCGCCAGCAGCTTGGATATTCCGGGGATCAACGAAAAACTGTTTTTT

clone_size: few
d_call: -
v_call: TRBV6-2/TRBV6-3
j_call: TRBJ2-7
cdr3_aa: CASSPARDEQYF
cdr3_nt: TGTGCCAGCAGCCCCGCTCGGGACGAGCAGTACTTC

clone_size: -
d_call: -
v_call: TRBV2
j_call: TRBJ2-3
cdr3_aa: CASSVARASDTQYF
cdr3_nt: TGTGCCAGCAGTGTGGCCAGGGCCTCTGATACGCAGTATTTT

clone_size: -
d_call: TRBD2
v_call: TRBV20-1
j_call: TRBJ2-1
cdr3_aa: CSASSGGSYNEQFF
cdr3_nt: TGCAGTGCCAGTAGCGGGGGGTCCTACAATGAGCAGTTCTTC

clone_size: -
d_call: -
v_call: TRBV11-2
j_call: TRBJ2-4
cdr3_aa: CASSLPGPVGGIQYF
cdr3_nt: TGTGCCAGCAGCCTGCCAGGGCCAGTGGGGGGCATTCAGTACTTC

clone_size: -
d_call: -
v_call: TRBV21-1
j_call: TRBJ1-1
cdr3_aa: CASSRGGDFTEAFF
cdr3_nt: TGTGCCAGCAGCCGGGGCGGGGATTTCACTGAAGCTTTCTTT

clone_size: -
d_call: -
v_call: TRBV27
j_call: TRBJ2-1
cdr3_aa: CASSPAGAANEQFF
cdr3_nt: TGTGCCAGCAGTCCGGCAGGGGCCGCCAATGAGCAGTTCTTC

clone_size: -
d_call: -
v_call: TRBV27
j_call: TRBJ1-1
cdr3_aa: CASSSTRFTEAFF
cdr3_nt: TGTGCCAGCAGTAGTACGCGTTTCACTGAAGCTTTCTTT

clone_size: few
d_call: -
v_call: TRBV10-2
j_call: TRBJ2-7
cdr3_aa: CASSESGYEQYF
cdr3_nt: TGCGCCAGCAGTGAGAGCGGGTACGAGCAGTACTTC

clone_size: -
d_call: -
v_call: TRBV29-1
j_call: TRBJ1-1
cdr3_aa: CSVEFRVEAFF
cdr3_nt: TGCAGCGTTGAATTCCGAGTTGAAGCTTTCTTT

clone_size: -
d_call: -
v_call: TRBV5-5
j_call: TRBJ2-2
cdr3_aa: CASSLAAGGELFF
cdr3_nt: TGTGCCAGCAGCTTGGCGGCGGGCGGGGAGCTGTTTTTT

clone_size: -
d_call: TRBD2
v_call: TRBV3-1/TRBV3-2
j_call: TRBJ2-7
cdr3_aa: CASSPTSGAIYEQYF
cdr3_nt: TGTGCCAGCAGCCCGACTAGCGGGGCGATCTACGAGCAGTACTTC

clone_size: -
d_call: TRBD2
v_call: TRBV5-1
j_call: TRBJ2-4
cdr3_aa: CASSLHSRAGTSGGLAKNIQYF
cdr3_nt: TGCGCCAGCAGCCTACACTCACGGGCCGGGACTAGCGGGGGACTAGCCAAAAACATTCAGTACTTC

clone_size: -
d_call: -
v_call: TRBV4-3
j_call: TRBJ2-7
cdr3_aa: CASSQVPSSYEQYF
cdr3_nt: TGCGCCAGCAGCCAAGTTCCCAGCTCCTACGAGCAGTACTTC

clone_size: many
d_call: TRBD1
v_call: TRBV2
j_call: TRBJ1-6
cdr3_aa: CASSELQGLHSPLHF
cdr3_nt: TGTGCCAGCAGTGAATTACAGGGGTTACATTCACCCCTCCACTTT

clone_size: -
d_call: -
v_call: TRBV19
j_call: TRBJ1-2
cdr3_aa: CASSRGVNYGYTF
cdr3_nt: TGTGCCAGTAGTCGCGGGGTTAACTATGGCTACACCTTC

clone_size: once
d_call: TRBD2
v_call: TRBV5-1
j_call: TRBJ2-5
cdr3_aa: CASSTIAGAETQYF
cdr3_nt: TGCGCCAGCAGCACCATAGCGGGGGCGGAGACCCAGTACTTC

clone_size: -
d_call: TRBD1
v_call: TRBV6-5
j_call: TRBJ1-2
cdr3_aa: CASSYEHMGQNYGYTF
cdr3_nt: TGTGCCAGCAGTTACGAACACATGGGACAGAACTATGGCTACACCTTC

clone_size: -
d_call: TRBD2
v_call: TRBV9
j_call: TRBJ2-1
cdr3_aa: CASTTLVAGAYNEQFF
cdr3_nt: TGTGCCAGCACCACCTTGGTAGCGGGGGCCTACAATGAGCAGTTCTTC

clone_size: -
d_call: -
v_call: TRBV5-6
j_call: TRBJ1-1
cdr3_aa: CASSLGQFRTEAFF
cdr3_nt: TGTGCCAGCAGCTTGGGACAGTTCCGCACTGAAGCTTTCTTT

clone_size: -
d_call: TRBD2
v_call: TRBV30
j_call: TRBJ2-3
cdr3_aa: CAWRGRGTDTQYF
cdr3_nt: TGTGCCTGGAGGGGGAGGGGCACAGATACGCAGTATTTT

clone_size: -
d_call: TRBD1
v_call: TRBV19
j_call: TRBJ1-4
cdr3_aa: CASSINFFGTGTNEKLFF
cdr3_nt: TGTGCCAGTAGTATTAATTTCTTCGGGACAGGGACTAATGAAAAACTGTTTTTT

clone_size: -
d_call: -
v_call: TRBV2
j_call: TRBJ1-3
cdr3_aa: CASRVQGTNIYF
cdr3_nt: TGTGCCAGCAGGGTTCAGGGTACTAACATATATTTT

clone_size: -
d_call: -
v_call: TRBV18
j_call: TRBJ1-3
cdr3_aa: CASSEQGPTGGNTIYF
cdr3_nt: TGTGCCAGCTCAGAACAGGGACCAACGGGCGGAAACACCATATATTTT

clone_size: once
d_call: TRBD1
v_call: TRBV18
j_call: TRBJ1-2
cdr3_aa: CASSPQGAGGYTF
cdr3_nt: TGTGCCAGCTCACCGCAGGGGGCTGGGGGCTACACCTTC

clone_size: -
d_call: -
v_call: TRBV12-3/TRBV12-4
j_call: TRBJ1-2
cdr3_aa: CASSLGRGGYTF
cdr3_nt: TGTGCCAGCAGTTTAGGCAGGGGAGGCTACACCTTC

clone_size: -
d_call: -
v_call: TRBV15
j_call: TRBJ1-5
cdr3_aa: CATSIRQATGPQHF
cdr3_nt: TGTGCCACCAGCATTAGACAGGCCACCGGGCCCCAGCATTTT

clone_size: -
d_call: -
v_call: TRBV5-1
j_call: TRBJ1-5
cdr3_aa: CASSLDINQPQHF
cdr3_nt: TGCGCCAGCAGCTTGGATATCAATCAGCCCCAGCATTTT

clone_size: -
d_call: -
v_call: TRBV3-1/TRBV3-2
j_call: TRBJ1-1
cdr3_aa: CASSETRRRNTEAFF
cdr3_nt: TGTGCCAGCAGTGAAACCAGGCGAAGGAACACTGAAGCTTTCTTT

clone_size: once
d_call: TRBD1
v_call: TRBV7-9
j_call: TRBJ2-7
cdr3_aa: CASSSTGGYEQYF
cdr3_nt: TGTGCCAGCAGCTCTACAGGGGGCTACGAGCAGTACTTC

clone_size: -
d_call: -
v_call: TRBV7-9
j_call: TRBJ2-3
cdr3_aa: CASTPQGDTQYF
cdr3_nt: TGTGCCAGCACCCCGCAGGGAGATACGCAGTATTTT

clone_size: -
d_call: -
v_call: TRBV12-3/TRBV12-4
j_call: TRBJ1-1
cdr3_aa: CASSFLTEAFF
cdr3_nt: TGTGCCAGCAGTTTTCTAACTGAAGCTTTCTTT

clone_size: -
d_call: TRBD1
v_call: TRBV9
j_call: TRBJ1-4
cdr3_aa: CASSASGGSGEKLFF
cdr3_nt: TGTGCCAGCAGCGCTTCAGGGGGCTCAGGGGAAAAACTGTTTTTT

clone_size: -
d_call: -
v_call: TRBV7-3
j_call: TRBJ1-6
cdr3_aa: CASSSDSSYNSPLHF
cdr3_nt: TGTGCCAGCAGCTCGGACAGCTCCTATAATTCACCCCTCCACTTT

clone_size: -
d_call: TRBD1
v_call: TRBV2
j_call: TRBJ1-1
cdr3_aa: CASTWDRTPGEAFF
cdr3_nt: TGTGCCAGCACATGGGACAGGACCCCTGGTGAAGCTTTCTTT

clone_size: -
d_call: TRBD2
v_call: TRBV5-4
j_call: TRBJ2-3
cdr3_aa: CASSLRLAGDTDTQYF
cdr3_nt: TGTGCCAGCAGCTTGAGGCTAGCGGGGGACACAGATACGCAGTATTTT

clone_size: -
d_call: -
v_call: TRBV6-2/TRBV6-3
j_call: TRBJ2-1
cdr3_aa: CASSYALAPGNEQFF
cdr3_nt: TGTGCCAGCAGTTACGCGCTGGCTCCGGGCAATGAGCAGTTCTTC

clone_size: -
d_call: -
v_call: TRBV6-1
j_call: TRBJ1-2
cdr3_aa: CASSDGGRYGYTF
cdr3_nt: TGTGCCAGCAGTGACGGGGGGCGGTATGGCTACACCTTC

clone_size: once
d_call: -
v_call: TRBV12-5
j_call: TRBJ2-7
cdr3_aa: CASGPGQQGIYEQYF
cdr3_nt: TGTGCTAGTGGTCCAGGACAGCAAGGGATCTACGAGCAGTACTTC

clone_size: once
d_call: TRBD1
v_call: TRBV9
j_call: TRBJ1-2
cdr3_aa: CASSGTGGLSYGYTF
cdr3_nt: TGTGCCAGCAGCGGGACAGGGGGCTTGAGTTATGGCTACACCTTC

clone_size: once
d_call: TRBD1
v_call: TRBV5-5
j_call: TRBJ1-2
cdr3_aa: CASSPRTGATNYGYTF
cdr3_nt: TGTGCCAGCAGCCCGCGAACAGGGGCAACTAACTATGGCTACACCTTC

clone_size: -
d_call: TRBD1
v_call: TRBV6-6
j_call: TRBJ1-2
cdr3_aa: CASSYGQGTNYGYTF
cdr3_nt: TGTGCCAGCAGCTACGGACAGGGTACCAACTATGGCTACACCTTC

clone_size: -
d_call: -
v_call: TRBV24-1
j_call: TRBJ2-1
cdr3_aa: CATSDLGAGTIGEQFF
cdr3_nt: TGTGCCACCAGTGATTTAGGGGCCGGGACAATTGGTGAGCAGTTCTTC

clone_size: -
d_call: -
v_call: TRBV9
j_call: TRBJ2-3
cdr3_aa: CASSPQAPDTQYF
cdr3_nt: TGTGCCAGCAGCCCCCAGGCCCCAGATACGCAGTATTTT

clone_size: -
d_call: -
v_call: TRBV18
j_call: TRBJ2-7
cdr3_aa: CASSPPTGNLYEQYF
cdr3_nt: TGTGCCAGCTCACCACCTACGGGGAACCTTTACGAGCAGTACTTC

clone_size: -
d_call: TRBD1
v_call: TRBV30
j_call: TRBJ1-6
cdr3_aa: CALRAGTGRNLGSPLHF
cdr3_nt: TGTGCCTTAAGAGCCGGGACAGGGCGGAATCTGGGTTCACCCCTCCACTTT

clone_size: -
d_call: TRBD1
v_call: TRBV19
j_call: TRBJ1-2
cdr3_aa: CASSMPQGVRYGYTF
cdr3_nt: TGTGCCAGTAGTATGCCCCAGGGGGTGAGGTATGGCTACACCTTC